Listed below are T cell receptor beta chains from one sample, sequenced in a study of blood T cell repertoires in COVID-19. Sequenced by immunoSEQ multiplex PCR; TCRdb stores in-frame clones only, minus some. The sample holds over 150,000 clones, more than 70% seen once. Sequencing was carried out using peripheral blood. The origin of the receptors is a man aged 18 to 29 with active or convalescent COVID-19. Both conserved end residues are part of each CDR3. A D gene is named only where the DNA matches it firmly. Rows give clone size only sometimes, using once, few, many, or a class for an expanded clone.

D: TRBD1
V: TRBV19
J: TRBJ1-5
size: .
DNA: TGTGCCAGCGCAAGACAGGGGAGCAATCAGCCCCAGCATTTT
CDR3: CASARQGSNQPQHF

D: TRBD1
V: TRBV6-1
J: TRBJ2-7
size: .
DNA: TGTGCCAGCAGTGATCGACAGGGGGTCGATCAGTACTTC
CDR3: CASSDRQGVDQYF

D: .
V: TRBV6-5
J: TRBJ1-1
size: .
DNA: TGTGCCAGCAGTTACGATCGGGGGGCGAGCACTGAAGCTTTCTTT
CDR3: CASSYDRGASTEAFF

D: .
V: TRBV14
J: TRBJ1-4
size: .
DNA: TGTGCCAGCAGCCAAGATCTATCTGGGAGTGAAAAACTGTTTTTT
CDR3: CASSQDLSGSEKLFF

D: .
V: TRBV5-1
J: TRBJ2-2
size: once
DNA: TGCGCCAGCAGCTCCCGGACAGTTACGAACACCGGGGAGCTGTTTTTT
CDR3: CASSSRTVTNTGELFF

D: .
V: TRBV24-1
J: TRBJ2-7
size: .
DNA: TGTGCCACCAGTGACTACAAGCCCGGGGGCTACGAGCAGTACTTC
CDR3: CATSDYKPGGYEQYF

D: TRBD2
V: TRBV2
J: TRBJ2-1
size: .
DNA: TGTGCCAGCAGTGCTAGCGGGGTATACAATGAGCAGTTCTTC
CDR3: CASSASGVYNEQFF

D: .
V: TRBV5-1
J: TRBJ1-4
size: .
DNA: TGCGCCAGCAGCATAAACCCAGCAACTAATGAAAAACTGTTTTTT
CDR3: CASSINPATNEKLFF

D: TRBD1
V: TRBV28
J: TRBJ1-3
size: once
DNA: TGTGCCAGCAGTCTGACAGGGTTCGCCTCTGGAAACACCATATATTTT
CDR3: CASSLTGFASGNTIYF

D: .
V: TRBV28
J: TRBJ2-2
size: .
DNA: TGTGCCAGCAGTTTATTAGGGCCCGGACAGTCGATCGGGGAGCTGTTTTTT
CDR3: CASSLLGPGQSIGELFF

D: .
V: TRBV7-3
J: TRBJ2-1
size: .
DNA: TGTGCCAGCAGCTTAGGACAACCGGGAGAGGGATCCGGCTCCTACAATGAGCAGTTCTTC
CDR3: CASSLGQPGEGSGSYNEQFF

D: TRBD1
V: TRBV18
J: TRBJ2-3
size: .
DNA: TGTGCCAGCTCACCAAGGACAGGGGAAGATACGCAGTATTTT
CDR3: CASSPRTGEDTQYF

D: TRBD1
V: TRBV29-1
J: TRBJ2-1
size: .
DNA: TGCAGCGTATTTTTGTTCAGGGGGCCGGGCAATGAGCAGTTCTTC
CDR3: CSVFLFRGPGNEQFF

D: TRBD1
V: TRBV6-6
J: TRBJ1-5
size: .
DNA: TGTGCCAGCAGTCTCCGGGACAGGGACGAGGGTTTGCCCCAGCATTTT
CDR3: CASSLRDRDEGLPQHF

D: .
V: TRBV5-6
J: TRBJ2-3
size: .
DNA: TGTGCCAGCAGCCCTAATAGTCCTAGCACAGATACGCAGTATTTT
CDR3: CASSPNSPSTDTQYF

D: TRBD1
V: TRBV19
J: TRBJ1-5
size: .
DNA: TGTGCCAGTAGTGTGGCAGGGGGACAGCCCCAGCATTTT
CDR3: CASSVAGGQPQHF

D: .
V: TRBV19
J: TRBJ1-1
size: few
DNA: TGTGCCAGTAGGACGGGAACCGGGGCTGAAGCTTTCTTT
CDR3: CASRTGTGAEAFF

D: .
V: TRBV6-5
J: TRBJ2-5
size: .
DNA: TGTGCCAGCAGTTACTCCTCCGGAGAGACCCAGTACTTC
CDR3: CASSYSSGETQYF

D: .
V: TRBV4-1
J: TRBJ1-3
size: .
DNA: TGCGCCAGCAGCCAAGGTTCAGGGGCATATGGAAACACCATATATTTT
CDR3: CASSQGSGAYGNTIYF

D: TRBD1
V: TRBV7-2
J: TRBJ1-4
size: .
DNA: TGTGCCAGCAGCTTACGGGACAGGGGGTATGAAAAACTGTTTTTT
CDR3: CASSLRDRGYEKLFF

D: .
V: TRBV18
J: TRBJ2-4
size: .
DNA: TGTGCCAGCTCACCGAAAGGGGCACTAGCCAAAAACATTCAGTACTTC
CDR3: CASSPKGALAKNIQYF

D: .
V: TRBV11-3
J: TRBJ2-3
size: .
DNA: TGTGCCAGCAGCTGGGACTTCACAGATACGCAGTATTTT
CDR3: CASSWDFTDTQYF

D: .
V: TRBV6-2/TRBV6-3
J: TRBJ2-7
size: .
DNA: TGTGCCAGCAGTTATAGCCGGGGGTCTAACTACGAGCAGTACTTC
CDR3: CASSYSRGSNYEQYF